The 25 T cell receptor beta chains reported below all come from one sample, sequenced in a study of blood T cell repertoires in COVID-19. TCRdb keeps only in-frame clones here, not all; method: immunoSEQ multiplex PCR. The sample consists of fewer than 300,000 clones, approximately 80% of them appearing once. Specimen: peripheral blood. The receptors were sampled from a woman between 55 and 75 years old with active or convalescent COVID-19.

Written as DNA, the CDR3 is TGTGCCAGCAGCGTAATGAGCAGGGCGAACACCGGGGAGCTGTTTTTT. Translating it yields CASSVMSRANTGELFF. V usage is TRBV9 and J usage is TRBJ2-2; tentatively, D is TRBD1 (5 bases). Germline CDR1 and CDR2: SGDLS and YYNGEE. The CDR3 sequence is 16 residues long. The V end was cut by 1 base, the J end by 0 bases, with 10 bases between.

J is TRBJ2-3 and V is TRBV5-4, with D perhaps matching TRBD2 (5 bases). Per germline, CDR1 SGHNT and CDR2 YYREEE (reference sequence). V was clipped by 0 bases and J by 0 bases, with 8 bases between them. CDR3 length equals 15 residues. CDR3 in DNA: TGTGCCAGCAGCTTGGTGGAGGAAAGCACAGATACGCAGTATTTT. This codes for CASSLVEESTDTQYF.

The rearrangement joins TRBV30 to TRBJ1-2; 7 bases align to TRBD1. The CDR3 spans 14 residues. Germline V gene lookup returns CDR1 GTSNPN and CDR2 SVGIG (reference sequence). V lost 3 bases, J lost 5 bases, and 9 bases stayed unmatched. The CDR3: CAWSPGTAQYGYTF. In DNA form, the CDR3 reads TGTGCCTGGAGCCCCGGGACAGCACAGTATGGCTACACCTTC.

This chain joins TRBV27 and TRBJ1-2, with TRBD1 matching 7 bases. Germline assignment: CDR1 MNHEY and CDR2 SMNVEV (reference sequence). Trimming cost V 5 bases and J 4 bases; bases outside gene matches: 4. This CDR3 spans 13 amino acids. CDR3 bases: TGTGCCAGCAGTCCGACAGGGTTCTATGGCTACACCTTC. Amino acids: CASSPTGFYGYTF.

The table lists this clone with a few counts. The chain is built from TRBV13 and TRBJ2-7; the D gene is possibly TRBD2 (6 bases). V lost 6 bases and J lost 5, with 20 bases in between. The CDR3 is made up of 15 amino acids. The V gene's germline CDR1 is PRHDT and CDR2 FYEKMQ (reference sequence). Written as DNA, the CDR3 is TGTGCCAGCAGAGGAGCTAGCGTGTCCAGCCACGAGCAGTACTTC. Translating it yields CASRGASVSSHEQYF.

The chain has TRBV6-1 and TRBJ2-1; D perhaps matches TRBD1 (5 bases). V was cut by 4 bases and J by 0 bases, with 13 bases left in between. Per germline, CDR1 MNHNS and CDR2 SASEGT. The CDR3 length is 16 residues. The CDR3 region is CASSGPRDPSYNEQFF. The CDR3, as DNA: TGTGCCAGCAGTGGCCCCAGGGATCCCTCCTACAATGAGCAGTTCTTC.

This sequence joins TRBV9 and TRBJ2-1; TRBD1 might be the D (6 bases). CDR3 length equals 13 residues. Between the trimmed V and J ends, which lost 2 bases and 6 bases, there was a span of 9 bases. CDR1 is SGDLS and CDR2 is YYNGEE in the germline V gene. CDR3 residues: CASSVTGFNEQFF. Here the CDR3 DNA reads TGTGCCAGCAGCGTTACAGGGTTCAATGAGCAGTTCTTC.

The chain has TRBV15 and TRBJ1-1; weak D call: TRBD1 (5 bases). Germline values: CDR1 LNHNV, CDR2 YYDKDF (reference sequence). CDR3 length: 14 amino acids. Trimming removed 0 bases at V and 3 bases at J, with 8 bases between. CDR3 amino acids: CATSREQEYTEAFF. The CDR3 DNA follows: TGTGCCACCAGCAGAGAACAGGAATACACTGAAGCTTTCTTT.

The chain carries TRBV7-9 and TRBJ1-4, with 9 bases aligning to TRBD1. The CDR3 extends over 14 amino acids. Trimming took 1 base from V and 8 from J; bases not matched to a gene: 2. In germline, CDR1 is SEHNR, CDR2 FQNEAQ (reference sequence). The CDR3 loop is CASSLGTGVEKLFF. CDR3 DNA: TGTGCCAGCAGCTTAGGGACAGGGGTCGAAAAACTGTTTTTT.

This clone was detected a few times. This chain's CDR3 is CATWQGATEAFF. The CDR3 DNA reads TGTGCCACTTGGCAGGGGGCCACTGAAGCTTTCTTT. The J gene is TRBJ1-1, the V gene TRBV5-4; 8 positions match TRBD1. Germline V gene data show CDR1 as SGHNT and CDR2 as YYREEE (reference sequence). The CDR3 runs to 12 residues. V lost 9 bases, J lost 4 bases, and 5 bases stayed unmatched.

The chain employs TRBV2 and TRBJ1-6; unclear D gene. Deletions cut 4 bases from V and 6 bases from J, with 7 bases between. Germline V lookup: CDR1 SNHLY, CDR2 FYNNEI. The CDR3 consists of 13 residues. The DNA of the CDR3 is TGTGCCAGCAGTGCCGGGATTAATTCACCCCTCCACTTT. Its protein is CASSAGINSPLHF.

The gene calls are TRBV30 and TRBJ1-4; 8 bases map to TRBD1. This CDR3 spans 14 amino acids. The V gene end was trimmed by 3 bases and the J gene end by 4 bases; junction bases not matched to a gene: 4. Germline lookup yields CDR1 GTSNPN and CDR2 SVGIG (reference sequence). CDR3 bases: TGTGCCTGGAGGGACAGGGATGGTAATGAAAAACTGTTTTTT. As protein: CAWRDRDGNEKLFF.

This clone was counted between two and nine times. This sequence joins TRBV7-3 and TRBJ2-3; 9 bases align to TRBD2. V was pared by 5 bases and J by 5 bases, with 8 bases of the junction left unmatched. Germline V gives CDR1 SGHTA, CDR2 FQGTGA. CDR3 size: 15 residues. The CDR3: CASSPHSGGQDTQYF. The CDR3 DNA sequence: TGTGCCAGCAGCCCCCATAGCGGGGGCCAAGATACGCAGTATTTT.

The chain joins TRBV19 to TRBJ2-4; TRBD1 matches 9 bases. CDR1 is LNHDA, CDR2 SQIVND, per germline (reference sequence). Losses at the gene ends were 7 bases for V and 4 bases for J; bases not matched to a gene: 17. CDR3 length equals 18 residues. The CDR3 is CASKSGGLTGGEKNIQYF. CDR3 sequence (DNA): TGTGCCAGTAAGTCGGGGGGCCTCACAGGGGGCGAGAAAAACATTCAGTACTTC.

This rearrangement joins TRBV9 to TRBJ2-2, with 10 bases fitting TRBD2. In germline, CDR1 is SGDLS, CDR2 YYNGEE. The CDR3 totals 16 residues. The V and J ends lost 0 bases and 3 bases, in that order; junction bases with no gene match: 2. Here the CDR3 DNA reads TGTGCCAGCAGCGTAGGGACTAGCGGAGACACCGGGGAGCTGTTTTTT. Its translation: CASSVGTSGDTGELFF.

In this sample, this clone turned up once. The chain is built from TRBV29-1 and TRBJ1-2; 10 bases line up with TRBD1. Germline V CDR1 and CDR2: SQVTM, ANQGSEA. With 1 base clipped from V and 4 bases from J, the junction kept 6 bases outside the gene matches. The CDR3 length is 15 residues. CDR3 sequence reads: CSVEVRTGGGYGYTF. The CDR3 DNA follows: TGCAGCGTTGAAGTTAGGACAGGGGGAGGCTATGGCTACACCTTC.

V gene TRBV7-8 combines with J gene TRBJ2-7; the D gene is possibly TRBD2 (6 bases). Per germline, CDR1 SGHVS and CDR2 FQNEAQ. The CDR3 runs 14 residues. Trimming removed 5 bases at V and 1 base at J, with 12 bases between. The CDR3 sequence is CASSRVGGSYEQYF. DNA of the CDR3: TGTGCCAGCAGCCGCGTGGGGGGATCCTACGAGCAGTACTTC.

A remark on this clone: This may come from a read error, since a much larger clone is one base off. The rearrangement uses TRBV7-6 and TRBJ2-5, with 13 nucleotides matching TRBD2. Germline V gives CDR1 SGHVS, CDR2 FNYEAQ. The J segment lost 1 base and the V segment lost 5 bases, leaving 4 bases of the junction unmatched. This CDR3 contains 16 residues. As DNA, the CDR3 is TGTGCCAGCAGCCGAGGGACTAGCGGGGTCCAAGAGACCCAGTACTTC. As protein: CASSRGTSGVQETQYF.

This clone was recorded a few times. This chain uses TRBV11-2 with TRBJ2-1; 8 bases match TRBD2. Trimming took 6 bases from V and 4 from J; bases not matched to a gene: 11. The CDR3 has 16 amino acids. The germline CDR1 and CDR2 sequences are SGHAT and FQNNGV. The CDR3 loop reads CASSPPAAGGYNEQFF. The CDR3 nucleotides read TGTGCCAGCAGTCCCCCGGCCGCGGGGGGTTACAATGAGCAGTTCTTC.

This clone was counted only a few times. The chain has TRBV27 and TRBJ1-2; D is undetermined. The germline gives CDR1 MNHEY, CDR2 SMNVEV (reference sequence). With 2 bases removed from V and 2 bases from J, the gap between germline ends came to 6 bases. This CDR3 comprises 13 residues. DNA for the CDR3: TGTGCCAGCAGTTTACGGGAAAACTATGGCTACACCTTC. Amino acid sequence: CASSLRENYGYTF.

This chain joins TRBV24-1 and TRBJ2-1; perhaps TRBD2 as D (6 bases). V was cut by 5 bases and J by 6 bases, with 13 bases left in between. CDR1 is KGHDR and CDR2 is SFDVKD in the germline V gene. The CDR3 contains 14 residues. The DNA for the CDR3 is TGTGCCACCAGTGGTTCGGGACTCGCCAATGAGCAGTTCTTC. It codes for CATSGSGLANEQFF.

The chain has TRBV6-6 and TRBJ2-3, with D tentatively TRBD2 (5 bases). The V end was cut by 6 bases, the J end by 0 bases, with 16 bases between. The CDR3 contains 16 residues. CDR1 MNHNY and CDR2 SVGAGI come from the germline V gene (reference sequence). CDR3 sequence: CASRALGGSSTDTQYF. CDR3 nucleotide sequence: TGTGCCAGCAGGGCCTTAGGCGGGTCTAGCACAGATACGCAGTATTTT.

Comments on this clone: A read error may produce the germline difference seen at one junction end. This chain links TRBV29-1 with TRBJ2-5, with TRBD2 matching over 8 bases. CDR1 SQVTM and CDR2 ANQGSEA come from the germline V gene. The length of the CDR3 is 12 residues. As DNA, the CDR3 is TGCAGCTCCGGGGGGGCCCAAGGGACCCAGTACTTC. This encodes CSSGGAQGTQYF.

This clone came up once. CDR3 DNA: TGTGCCAGCAGGCTACAGGGGACTAACTATGGCTACACCTTC. It specifies CASRLQGTNYGYTF. The V and J genes are TRBV27 and TRBJ1-2; 7 bases align to TRBD1. V was pared by 6 bases and J by 0 bases, with 4 bases of the junction left unmatched. The CDR3 covers 14 residues. The germline gives CDR1 MNHEY, CDR2 SMNVEV (reference sequence).

The chain uses TRBV6-5 and TRBJ1-4; D possibly corresponds to TRBD1 (5 bases). The CDR3 is 15 amino acids. The germline V gene encodes CDR1 MNHEY and CDR2 SVGAGI. Trimming removed 6 bases at V and 6 bases at J, with 17 bases between. CDR3 coding DNA: TGTGCCAGCAGATCGGTCCTCGCGGGACATGAAAAACTGTTTTTT. Amino acid sequence: CASRSVLAGHEKLFF.